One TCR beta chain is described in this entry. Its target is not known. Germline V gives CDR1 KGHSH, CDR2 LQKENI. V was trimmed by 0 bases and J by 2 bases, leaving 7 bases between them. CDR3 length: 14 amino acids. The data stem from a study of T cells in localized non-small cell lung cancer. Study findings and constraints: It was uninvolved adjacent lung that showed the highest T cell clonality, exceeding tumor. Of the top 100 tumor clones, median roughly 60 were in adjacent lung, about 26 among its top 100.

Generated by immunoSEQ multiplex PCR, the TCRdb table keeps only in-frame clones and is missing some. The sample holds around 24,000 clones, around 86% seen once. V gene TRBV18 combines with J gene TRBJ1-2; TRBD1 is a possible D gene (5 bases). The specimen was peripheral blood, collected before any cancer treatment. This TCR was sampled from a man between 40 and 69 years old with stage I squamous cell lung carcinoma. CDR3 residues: CASSPPGGNYGYTF. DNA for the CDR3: TGTGCCAGCTCACCACCCGGGGGGAACTATGGCTACACCTTC.